The count of the clone carrying this TCR beta chain is one. The CDR3 is 14 amino acids. The germline V gene encodes CDR1 KGHDR and CDR2 SFDVKD. V was cut by 3 bases and J by 3 bases, with 9 bases left in between. These data originate in a study of blood T cell repertoires in COVID-19. On the study more broadly: There were acute and convalescent COVID-19 samples, and they came from the United States, Italy and Spain. The analysed material was cDNA or gDNA that came from T cells, B-cell-depleted T cells, or PBMCs.

Clones were sequenced by immunoSEQ multiplex PCR, and TCRdb holds only the in-frame ones, with some missing. This sample has a few hundred thousand clones, with around 90% found just once. Cohort allocation depended upon clinical history that participants reported. V is TRBV24-1 and J is TRBJ2-3; unclear D gene. The receptor was derived from a man between 18 and 35 years old with acute COVID-19. Sequencing input: PBMCs or T cells enriched from blood (not recorded which). DNA for the CDR3: TGTGCCACCAGTGATCGTGACGGGACAGATACGCAGTATTTT. Translating gives CATSDRDGTDTQYF.